This TCR beta chain was observed in a study of early T cells in non-severe SARS-CoV-2 infection (dated by TCRdb to the early 2020s). Looking at the study overall: Because TCR sequencing relied on bulk RNA taken from unsorted whole blood, pairing of alpha and beta chains was not possible.

Library preparation was by 5' RACE. Sequencer: NextSeq 500. Unique molecular identifiers were attached to individual cDNA molecules in the TCR library protocol so that sequencing error and PCR bias could be corrected. Both TCR alpha and beta chains were sequenced, and tight co-correlation was observed between alpha and beta sequence abundances in each sample. In the paper's pipeline: V gene, J gene and CDR3 annotation of TCR sequences was performed with Decombinator V4. Expanded TCRs were defined as changing significantly between any two time points under a Poisson model with p below 0.0001. TCR abundances were normalised to the total number of TCRs sequenced per sample and were expressed as counts per million. MAIT TCRs were defined by TRAV1-2 paired with TRAJ12, TRAJ20 or TRAJ33, and iNKT TCRs by TRAV10 paired with TRAJ18. A search of VDJdb, accessed on 1 November 2021, was run for TCRs annotated to CMV, EBV and SARS-CoV-2, with TCRs annotated for multiple antigens excluded. TCRdb reprocessing: public reads trimmed at Q25 with fastp, clones called with MiXCR, in-frame beta chains kept. Each CDR3 protein gets just one entry, which takes the most common genes and DNA from the rows behind it. The V and J calls and clone size come from TCRdb's table, not from the authors' own analysis. Recorded for this sample are fewer than 100,000 distinct CDR3 sequences; 11% of them occurred a single time. Of the sample, 4.7% is held by the ten largest clones.

The study was a case-control design nested within a healthcare worker cohort in London, UK, with weekly nasopharyngeal swab PCR tests and blood sampling. Between 23 and 31 March 2020, the week of the UK lockdown, healthcare workers were enrolled and then followed up weekly for as long as 16 weeks. In this sample, this clonotype turned up many times. Its antigen is currently not known. Base qualities are not recorded, but no much larger clone differs from it by a single base. Results and caveats for the whole study, not just this receptor: VDJdb matching was skewed toward anti-spike CD8 responses, so virus-specific expansions were likely underestimated and private and CD4 specificities were missed.

Inclusive of the bounding cysteine and phenylalanine, the CDR3 is 13 residues long. Just the 39-base CDR3 DNA is kept, in frame starting at base 1. V is pared back by 1 base and J by 2 bases, with 5 bases lying between the germline termini. This sequence uses TRBV12-3 or TRBV12-4 and TRBJ1-2, with the D gene too uncertain to name. The clonotype comes from an adult who was a healthcare worker with PCR-confirmed SARS-CoV-2 infection or an uninfected control (not recorded which). Material: whole blood. The CDR3 reads CASSLGRNYGYTF. Read as DNA, the sequence is TGTGCCAGCAGTTTAGGCAGGAACTATGGCTACACCTTC.